The 13 T cell receptor beta chains below come from one sample, sequenced in a study of cytomegalovirus exposure and HLA in healthy donors. 13 Jbeta primers and 60 Vbeta primers were used for the PCR. Only in-frame clones appear in the TCRdb table, and some are missing; sequencing was by immunoSEQ multiplex PCR. Of about 180,000 clones in the sample, roughly 75% were seen once. Sequenced material: PBMCs. Receptors were obtained from a man aged 35 to 55 in good health and CMV-seronegative.

This clone is medium-sized. The rearrangement links TRBV4-3 to TRBJ2-7; a weak D match, TRBD1 (5 bases). The CDR3 covers 15 residues. V was clipped by 0 bases and J by 5 bases, with 14 bases between them. Germline V gene lookup returns CDR1 LGHNA and CDR2 YSLEER. The CDR3 region has the DNA TGCGCCAGCAGCCAAGATGGGGCAGGAACCAACGAGCAGTACTTC. Translated: CASSQDGAGTNEQYF.

The chain combines TRBV6-5 with TRBJ1-3; possible D gene TRBD1, 6 bases. Deletions cut 8 bases from V and 1 base from J, with 15 bases between. The V gene's germline CDR1 is MNHEY and CDR2 SVGAGI. The CDR3 covers 15 residues. DNA of the CDR3: TGTGCCAGCCTGAACGGACAGTCGTCTGGAAACACCATATATTTT. Residues: CASLNGQSSGNTIYF.

This chain uses TRBV5-1 with TRBJ2-2; 7 positions agree with TRBD1. CDR1 SGHRS and CDR2 YFSETQ come from the germline V gene. CDR3 length: 15 amino acids. V trimming: 4 bases; J trimming: 5 bases; junction bases outside the gene matches: 8. The DNA of the CDR3 is TGCGCCAGCAGCATCCCGGGACAGATGACCGGGGAGCTGTTTTTT. Its translation: CASSIPGQMTGELFF.

V is TRBV7-2 and J is TRBJ2-7; D is perhaps TRBD2 (5 bases). V shed 0 bases and J shed 0 bases, with 12 bases lying between them. Germline-derived CDR1 and CDR2 are SGHTA and FQGNSA. The CDR3 runs to 16 residues. CDR3 DNA: TGTGCCAGCAGCTTAGCGCTAGCCGCCAACTCCTACGAGCAGTACTTC. Protein product: CASSLALAANSYEQYF.

Worth noting for this clone: This specimen includes other DNA sequences encoding the same CDR3. This chain links TRBV7-7 with TRBJ1-6, with D possibly matching TRBD1 (5 bases). The germline V and J ends were trimmed by 5 bases and 10 bases, with 15 bases remaining between them. The CDR3 has 14 amino acids. CDR1 is SSHAT and CDR2 is FNYEAQ in the germline V gene (reference sequence). Here the CDR3 reads CASSVGGDHSPLHF. The DNA of the CDR3 is TGTGCCAGCAGCGTGGGGGGGGACCACTCACCCCTCCACTTT.

This clone was counted a few times. The chain combines TRBV21-1 with TRBJ2-7; TRBD1, as called in the table, went unchecked against the DNA. TRBV21-1 is marked as a pseudogene. There are 15 residues in the CDR3. CDR3 loop: CASSKITGNGYEQYF. CDR3 DNA sequence: TGTGCCAGCAGCAAAATCACAGGGAACGGCTACGAGCAGTACTTC.

The chain is built from TRBV29-1 and TRBJ2-7; D remains ambiguous. The CDR3 has 12 amino acids. Trimming removed 3 bases from V and 2 bases from J, with 8 bases in between. From germline, CDR1 is SQVTM and CDR2 ANQGSEA. CDR3 residues: CSVDYGAYEQYF. Here the CDR3 DNA reads TGCAGCGTTGACTACGGAGCCTACGAGCAGTACTTC.

This clone was counted between two and nine times. The V and J genes are TRBV5-4 and TRBJ2-2; D is uncertain. Per germline, CDR1 SGHNT and CDR2 YYREEE (reference sequence). V was clipped by 3 bases and J by 6 bases, with 12 bases between them. This CDR3 has 14 amino acids. The CDR3 protein is CASSSNSLPGELFF. The CDR3 coding sequence is TGTGCCAGCAGCTCGAATAGTTTACCCGGGGAGCTGTTTTTT.

This clone was detected only once. The V and J genes are TRBV5-6 and TRBJ2-1; 7 positions agree with TRBD2. The J segment lost 0 bases and the V segment lost 0 bases, leaving 6 bases of the junction unmatched. CDR1 and CDR2 (germline): SGHDT, YYEEEE. CDR3 length: 17 amino acids. CDR3 region: CASSLAPAGNSYNEQFF. The CDR3 DNA sequence: TGTGCCAGCAGCTTGGCCCCAGCGGGGAACTCCTACAATGAGCAGTTCTTC.

A few counts support this clone. The germline gene is not matched at one end of the junction; a read error may be the cause. The chain links TRBV7-9 to TRBJ2-3; 10 bases map to TRBD2. Germline CDR1 SEHNR, CDR2 FQNEAQ (reference sequence). CDR3 length: 15 residues. DNA of the CDR3: TGTGCCAGCAGCCCCCACGAGCGGGAGGGCCCAAAGTTGCATTTT. It encodes CASSPHEREGPKLHF.

The chain carries TRBV13 and TRBJ2-3; 12 bases fit TRBD2. The CDR3 contains 15 residues. Germline CDR1 PRHDT, CDR2 FYEKMQ (reference sequence). The V gene end was trimmed by 2 bases and the J gene end by 3 bases; junction bases not matched to a gene: 0. CDR3 DNA sequence: TGTGCCAGCAGCTTACTAGCGGGAGGGACAGATACGCAGTATTTT. Protein product: CASSLLAGGTDTQYF. The entire variable domain, with the rest obtained from reference TRBV13 and TRBJ2-3, is as follows: AAGVIQSPRHLIKEKRETATLKCYPIPRHDTVYWYQQGPGQDPQFLISFYEKMQSDKGSIPDRFSAQQFSDYHSELNMSSLELGDSALYFCASSLLAGGTDTQYFGPGTRLTVL.

The V gene is TRBV6-1, the J gene TRBJ2-1, with D maybe TRBD2 (6 bases). CDR3 length: 12 amino acids. The V gene's germline CDR1 is MNHNS and CDR2 SASEGT. Trimming shortened V by 3 bases and J by 8 bases, and 8 bases separated the two germline ends. The CDR3 region is CASSEEGYEQFF. The CDR3 DNA reads TGTGCCAGCAGTGAGGAGGGGTATGAGCAGTTCTTC.

The V and J genes are TRBV5-6 and TRBJ1-2; 9 bases map to TRBD1. The junction had 8 bases not matched to a gene; V was cut back by 1 base and J by 7 bases. CDR1 and CDR2 from the germline V gene are SGHDT and YYEEEE. The CDR3 length is 15 residues. Here the CDR3 DNA reads TGTGCCAGCAGCTTGAGGGGGACAGGGCTTCGTGGCTACACCTTC. Amino acids: CASSLRGTGLRGYTF.